This passage covers 21 T cell receptor beta chains from one sample sequenced in a study of T cells in Graves' hyperthyroidism and ophthalmopathy. Amplification targeted TCR beta CDR3 regions from RNA transcripts. A first-round RT-PCR of the TCR CDR3 used the HTBI primer set. One entry per CDR3 protein, called by TCRdb with MiXCR from the multiplex PCR reads. The sample consists of 140,000 or so distinct CDR3 sequences, approximately 24% of them appearing once. Sequenced input: blood. The origin of the receptors is a woman aged 50 to 65 with Graves' hyperthyroidism that later progressed to Graves' ophthalmopathy.

The V and J genes are TRBV3-1 and TRBJ2-2; D unresolved. Trimming removed 0 bases from V and 4 bases from J, with 6 bases in between. The CDR3 is 14 residues long. Germline V gene sequence: CDR1 LGHDT, CDR2 YNNKEL (reference sequence). The CDR3, as DNA: TGTGCCAGCAGCCAAGAACGGCGCACCGGGGAGCTGTTTTTT. Translated, it gives CASSQERRTGELFF.

This chain uses TRBV28 with TRBJ2-2; D might be TRBD2 (6 bases). CDR1 is MDHEN, CDR2 SYDVKM, per germline. The CDR3 totals 15 residues. The V end lost 9 bases, the J end lost 3 bases, and 17 bases lay between the germline ends. The CDR3 is CASREAGLYTGELFF. Written as DNA, the CDR3 is TGTGCCAGTAGGGAGGCAGGGCTATACACCGGGGAGCTGTTTTTT.

This clonotype occurred many times. The rearrangement links TRBV20-1 to TRBJ2-1; 10 positions match TRBD1. The CDR3 has 16 amino acids. V lost 3 bases and J lost 3; bases outside the gene matches: 8. The germline gives CDR1 DFQATT, CDR2 SNEGSKA (reference sequence). CDR3 DNA: TGCAGTGCTAGTAGGCGACAGGGGGCGGTCTACAATGAGCAGTTCTTC. Translated: CSASRRQGAVYNEQFF.

This clonotype was seen at least ten times. This chain connects TRBV2 to TRBJ2-1; 7 bases are shared with TRBD1. From germline, CDR1 is SNHLY and CDR2 FYNNEI. The length of the CDR3 is 14 residues. With V trimmed by 6 bases and J by 8 bases, 10 bases remained unmatched. The CDR3 DNA sequence: TGTGCCAGCAGCCGCACAGGGGTAGAGGATGAGCAGTTCTTC. Protein sequence: CASSRTGVEDEQFF.

This clonotype occurred many times. This rearrangement joins TRBV6-2 or TRBV6-3 to TRBJ1-1, with unresolved D. This CDR3 region has 13 residues. Looked up from germline, CDR1 is MNHEY and CDR2 is SVGEGT. Trimming took off 0 bases at V and 4 bases at J, with 6 bases between the two ends. In nucleotides, the CDR3 is TGTGCCAGCAGTTACTCCCCAGGCACTGAAGCTTTCTTT. Translation: CASSYSPGTEAFF.

This clonotype was detected only a few times. CDR3 DNA: TGTGCCAGCAGCCAAGAAACACTCATATTCAGGGGCAATGAGCAGTTCTTC. Encoded protein: CASSQETLIFRGNEQFF. The genes are TRBV3-1 and TRBJ2-1; D possibly corresponds to TRBD1 (6 bases). The germline V and J ends were trimmed by 0 bases and 6 bases, with 18 bases remaining between them. Germline V gives CDR1 LGHDT, CDR2 YNNKEL (reference sequence). This CDR3 comprises 17 residues.

This clonotype showed up many times. In DNA form, the CDR3 reads TGTGCCAGCTCGCAGACAACCGCGAACACCGGGGAGCTGTTTTTT. As protein: CASSQTTANTGELFF. The chain uses TRBV18 and TRBJ2-2; no definite D call. Trimming took off 6 bases at V and 0 bases at J, with 11 bases between the two ends. This CDR3 has 15 amino acids. Germline V gene data show CDR1 as KGHSH and CDR2 as LQKENI.

The rearrangement uses TRBV28 and TRBJ1-2; 8 bases are a match to TRBD1. Germline CDR1 and CDR2: MDHEN and SYDVKM. Trimming cost V 7 bases and J 4 bases; bases outside gene matches: 14. This CDR3 contains 16 residues. CDR3 sequence: CASNGRDRSIPYGYTF. The CDR3 region has the DNA TGTGCCAGCAACGGTAGGGACAGGTCCATCCCCTATGGCTACACCTTC.

This clonotype came up many times. V is TRBV6-1 and J is TRBJ2-4; possible D gene TRBD2, 5 bases. Germline CDR1 MNHNS, CDR2 SASEGT. The V end lost 2 bases, the J end lost 0 bases, and 11 bases lay between the germline ends. The CDR3 extends over 16 amino acids. The CDR3 protein is CASSEPGNSAKNIQYF. CDR3 nucleotide sequence: TGTGCCAGCAGTGAACCGGGGAATTCAGCCAAAAACATTCAGTACTTC.

This clonotype was seen at least ten times. The genes are TRBV2 and TRBJ2-3, with D hard to call. This CDR3 has 19 amino acids. In germline, CDR1 is SNHLY, CDR2 FYNNEI. Trimming took off 1 base at V and 2 bases at J, with 22 bases between the two ends. The CDR3 reads CASSEDSNLGWDNTDTQYF. In nucleotides, the CDR3 is TGTGCCAGCAGTGAAGATTCGAACTTGGGCTGGGATAACACAGATACGCAGTATTTT.

The chain couples TRBV11-3 to TRBJ2-2; 10 bases line up with TRBD2. J gave up 4 bases and V 5 bases, and 10 bases lay outside the gene matches. Germline V gene data show CDR1 as SGHNT and CDR2 as YENEEA. The CDR3 runs 17 residues. This chain's CDR3 is CASSRGAGGAGTGELFF. CDR3 bases: TGTGCCAGCAGCCGCGGAGCGGGAGGGGCGGGCACCGGGGAGCTGTTTTTT. The full variable domain, its missing parts supplied by reference TRBV11-3 and TRBJ2-2, is EAGVVQSPRYKIIEKKQPVAFWCNPISGHNTLYWYLQNLGQGPELLIRYENEEAVDDSQLPKDRFSAERLKGVDSTLKIQPAELGDSAVYLCASSRGAGGAGTGELFFGEGSRLTVL.

This clonotype was counted at least ten times. The chain joins TRBV7-2 to TRBJ2-2, with D possibly matching TRBD2 (6 bases). Trimming left V 2 bases short and J 2 bases short, with 9 bases between. Germline V gives CDR1 SGHTA, CDR2 FQGNSA. CDR3 length equals 15 residues. CDR3 residues: CASSLWGDNTGELFF. The CDR3 DNA reads TGTGCCAGCAGCTTATGGGGGGACAACACCGGGGAGCTGTTTTTT.

This clonotype was observed at least ten times. The chain joins TRBV20-1 to TRBJ2-2; possibly TRBD1 or TRBD2 for D (5 bases each). This CDR3 spans 15 amino acids. CDR1 and CDR2 from the germline V gene are DFQATT and SNEGSKA (reference sequence). Trimming stripped 2 bases from V and 1 base from J, with 11 bases between. CDR3: CSARWGSRNTGELFF. DNA of the CDR3: TGCAGTGCTAGATGGGGGAGTAGGAACACCGGGGAGCTGTTTTTT.

The genes are TRBV19 and TRBJ1-1, with 9 nucleotides matching TRBD1. Looked up from germline, CDR1 is LNHDA and CDR2 is SQIVND (reference sequence). This CDR3 contains 14 residues. The V and J ends lost 3 bases and 4 bases, in that order; junction bases with no gene match: 3. CDR3 bases: TGTGCCAGTAGTATTACAGGGGGCTTCACTGAAGCTTTCTTT. This sequence encodes CASSITGGFTEAFF.

This chain links TRBV6-2 or TRBV6-3 with TRBJ2-3, with a possible D match to TRBD2 (6 bases). V gave up 6 bases and J gave up 0 bases, with 16 bases separating them. CDR1 MNHEY and CDR2 SVGEGT come from the germline V gene. CDR3 length: 16 residues. The CDR3 sequence: CASSRTLATSTDTQYF. The CDR3 DNA reads as TGTGCCAGCAGCCGAACCCTAGCGACTAGCACAGATACGCAGTATTTT.

This clonotype appeared many times. The CDR3 region is CASSLRTSGVYNEQFF. The CDR3 DNA sequence: TGTGCCAGCAGTTTACGGACTAGCGGAGTGTACAATGAGCAGTTCTTC. This rearrangement joins TRBV12-3 or TRBV12-4 to TRBJ2-1; TRBD2 matches at 10 bases. V dropped 2 bases and J dropped 4; count of bases not matched to a gene: 5. This CDR3 spans 16 amino acids.

This sequence joins TRBV3-1 and TRBJ1-5, with unresolved D. The V gene's germline CDR1 is LGHDT and CDR2 YNNKEL (reference sequence). V lost 5 bases, J lost 6 bases, and 11 bases lay in between. The CDR3 contains 13 residues. The CDR3 region is CASSSLAGQPQHF. The CDR3 DNA follows: TGTGCCAGCAGCTCACTCGCAGGTCAGCCCCAGCATTTT.

Many counts were recorded for this clonotype. V usage is TRBV18 and J usage is TRBJ2-1; a possible D gene is TRBD2 (5 bases). The CDR3 runs 15 residues. Germline loops: CDR1 KGHSH, CDR2 LQKENI. V dropped 3 bases and J dropped 9 bases, with 18 bases sitting between them. CDR3 protein: CASSPPGSRAAEQFF. CDR3 coding DNA: TGTGCCAGCTCACCTCCGGGGTCTCGGGCGGCTGAGCAGTTCTTC.

There are many counts of this clonotype. This chain links TRBV7-9 with TRBJ2-7; 8 nucleotides line up with TRBD1. The J segment lost 5 bases and the V segment lost 4 bases, leaving 4 bases of the junction unmatched. The germline CDR1 and CDR2 sequences are SEHNR and FQNEAQ (reference sequence). The CDR3 length is 13 residues. The CDR3 reads CASSSQQGDEQYF. The CDR3 DNA follows: TGTGCCAGCAGCTCGCAACAGGGGGACGAGCAGTACTTC.

The sample holds many counts of this clonotype. The chain recombines TRBV20-1 with TRBJ1-2; D may be TRBD1 (5 bases). The germline V gene has CDR1 DFQATT and CDR2 SNEGSKA (reference sequence). V was trimmed by 6 bases and J by 6 bases, leaving 20 bases between them. This CDR3 has 14 residues. The CDR3 here is CSAIRIGTSDGYTF. The CDR3, as DNA: TGCAGTGCAATCAGAATCGGGACGTCCGATGGCTACACCTTC.

In this sample, this clonotype turned up many times. This chain joins TRBV3-1 and TRBJ2-7; either TRBD1 or TRBD2 may supply D (5 bases each). Germline V gene sequence: CDR1 LGHDT, CDR2 YNNKEL (reference sequence). V was pared by 4 bases and J by 4 bases, with 17 bases between. The CDR3 contains 15 residues. CDR3 protein: CASSPDPGTTYEQYF. The CDR3 DNA reads TGTGCCAGCAGCCCCGATCCCGGGACCACATACGAGCAGTACTTC.